The 11 T cell receptor beta chains in this list originate from one sample, sequenced in a study of T-cell memory formation after mild COVID-19. MiXCR was run by TCRdb on the 5' RACE reads, yielding one entry per CDR3 protein. The sample comprises about 560,000 distinct CDR3 sequences, under 20% of which are singletons, and more than 10% rests with the top ten. Sequenced: PBMCs or a T cell subset sorted from them (not recorded which). Every receptor here comes from an adult woman who had mild COVID-19 (a few samples of this study predate the infection). Cell type and time point are not known.

The V gene is TRBV20-1, the J gene TRBJ1-1, with 9 bases lining up with TRBD1. The germline CDR1 and CDR2 sequences are DFQATT and SNEGSKA (reference sequence). With 4 bases clipped from V and 4 bases from J, the junction kept 10 bases outside the gene matches. The CDR3 runs to 15 residues. CDR3 protein: CSANQGQGGSTEAFF. The DNA for the CDR3 is TGCAGTGCTAATCAGGGACAGGGAGGATCCACTGAAGCTTTCTTT.

The chain is built from TRBV15 and TRBJ2-1; D is perhaps TRBD1 (6 bases). This CDR3 is built from 17 residues. Germline-derived CDR1 and CDR2 are LNHNV and YYDKDF (reference sequence). The V and J ends lost 3 bases and 2 bases respectively, with 17 bases between them. CDR3 coding DNA: TGTGCCACCAGCAGGAACATGGGACAAGCCCCCTACAATGAGCAGTTCTTC. Its translation: CATSRNMGQAPYNEQFF.

This clonotype occurred a few times. The chain links TRBV15 to TRBJ1-5; 7 bases match TRBD1. Trimming removed 1 base from V and 7 bases from J; junction bases left unmatched: 7. This CDR3 contains 15 residues. Germline CDR1 and CDR2: LNHNV and YYDKDF (reference sequence). CDR3 residues: CATSRVLQGKQPQHF. In DNA, the CDR3 is TGTGCCACCAGCAGAGTTTTACAGGGGAAACAGCCCCAGCATTTT.

This clonotype was seen ten or more times. The chain recombines TRBV12-5 with TRBJ1-1; D remains unclear. Trimming took 7 bases from V and 10 from J, leaving 13 bases between them. The CDR3 loop spans 11 amino acids. CDR1 is LGHNT and CDR2 is FRNRAP in the germline V gene. CDR3 sequence reads: CASALNFGAFF. CDR3 nucleotides: TGTGCTAGTGCCCTGAACTTTGGAGCTTTCTTT.

The chain uses TRBV20-1 and TRBJ2-2; TRBD2 matches 7 bases. V was pared by 3 bases and J by 1 base, with 5 bases of the junction left unmatched. The CDR3 loop spans 15 amino acids. The germline CDR1 and CDR2 sequences are DFQATT and SNEGSKA (reference sequence). CDR3 coding DNA: TGCAGTGCTAGTGGTGCGGGAGTGAACACCGGGGAGCTGTTTTTT. It translates to CSASGAGVNTGELFF.

V and J are TRBV19 and TRBJ2-1, with a tentative D call TRBD2 (6 bases). Per germline, CDR1 LNHDA and CDR2 SQIVND (reference sequence). CDR3 size: 14 residues. V lost 1 base and J lost 3, with 7 bases in between. CDR3 DNA: TGTGCCAGTAGTATAGCGGGGGTCTACAATGAGCAGTTCTTC. Translated: CASSIAGVYNEQFF.

This clonotype was counted only a few times. J is TRBJ2-7 and V is TRBV3-1, with D perhaps TRBD1 (5 bases). The V end was cut by 4 bases, the J end by 0 bases, with 13 bases between. CDR3 length equals 15 residues. The V gene's germline CDR1 is LGHDT and CDR2 YNNKEL (reference sequence). CDR3 bases: TGTGCCAGCAGCCGTGGCAGGGCCAGCTCCTACGAGCAGTACTTC. Protein sequence: CASSRGRASSYEQYF.

The chain links TRBV12-3 or TRBV12-4 to TRBJ1-2; D possibly corresponds to TRBD1 (5 bases). The CDR3 has 14 amino acids. The ends were cut back, 1 base at V and 11 bases at J, with 17 bases in the middle. This CDR3 reads CASSLGGVGPTYTF. CDR3 DNA sequence: TGTGCCAGCAGTTTAGGGGGCGTTGGCCCAACTTACACCTTC.

The V and J genes are TRBV7-9 and TRBJ1-1; D not resolved. CDR3 size: 15 residues. Trimming took 4 bases from V and 5 from J, leaving 17 bases between them. Germline values: CDR1 SEHNR, CDR2 FQNEAQ (reference sequence). CDR3 sequence: CASSSTGVWGTEAFF. In DNA, the CDR3 is TGTGCCAGCAGCTCGACCGGGGTCTGGGGAACTGAAGCTTTCTTT.

This chain's CDR3 is CASSLDDPSSGNTIYF. The CDR3 DNA reads as TGTGCCAGCAGCTTAGATGACCCGAGCTCTGGAAACACCATATATTTT. This chain uses TRBV7-8 with TRBJ1-3; D is unclear. Germline values: CDR1 SGHVS, CDR2 FQNEAQ. The V end was cut by 1 base, the J end by 0 bases, with 10 bases between. The length of the CDR3 is 16 residues.

This clonotype was seen more than once but under ten times. The gene calls are TRBV6-5 and TRBJ1-1; 9 nucleotides line up with TRBD1. Losses at the gene ends were 6 bases for V and 11 bases for J; bases not matched to a gene: 7. CDR1 is MNHEY, CDR2 SVGAGI, per germline. This CDR3 has 12 residues. DNA of the CDR3: TGTGCCAGCAGATCCTGGGACAGGGCGGCTTTCTTT. Translation: CASRSWDRAAFF.